This is a list of T cell receptor beta chains from one sample in a study of shared clonotypes between healthy human individuals. Profiled with immunoSEQ multiplex PCR; TCRdb holds only in-frame clones, not every one. The sample has 550,000 to 700,000 clones; around three quarters are singletons. The source material was memory CD4+ T cells sorted from blood. Receptor source: a woman aged 25-40 years in good health. Each CDR3 is given without its conserved first and last residue. The order of the fields is J gene, V gene, CDR3 protein.

j_call: TRBJ1-1; v_call: TRBV18; cdr3_aa: ASSPGQDTEAF
j_call: TRBJ1-1; v_call: TRBV6-5; cdr3_aa: ASSYGRGVTEAF
j_call: TRBJ1-5; v_call: TRBV27; cdr3_aa: ASSGVKRPADQPQH
j_call: TRBJ1-5; v_call: TRBV7-9; cdr3_aa: ASSSTQGGGNQPQH
j_call: TRBJ2-2; v_call: TRBV5-1; cdr3_aa: ASSPSLTSARELF
j_call: TRBJ2-1; v_call: TRBV7-2; cdr3_aa: ASSLASGSSYNEQF
j_call: TRBJ2-1; v_call: TRBV15; cdr3_aa: ATSTNDPFIFYNEQF
j_call: TRBJ1-5; v_call: TRBV6-5; cdr3_aa: ASSPGTSDQPQH
j_call: TRBJ2-2; v_call: TRBV5-1; cdr3_aa: ASSPQTGTGELF
j_call: TRBJ1-5; v_call: TRBV5-1; cdr3_aa: ASSLDSGDQPQH
j_call: TRBJ2-7; v_call: TRBV5-1; cdr3_aa: ASSLEWGPSDEQY
j_call: TRBJ1-5; v_call: TRBV7-9; cdr3_aa: ASSKGANSNQPQH
j_call: -; v_call: TRBV10-2; cdr3_aa: ASGTASYEQY
j_call: TRBJ2-1; v_call: TRBV19; cdr3_aa: ASSIGQGVVHEQF
j_call: TRBJ2-2; v_call: TRBV29-1; cdr3_aa: SAEGGLGTGELF
j_call: TRBJ1-1; v_call: TRBV2; cdr3_aa: ASSGPYDRVSLNTEAF
j_call: TRBJ2-2; v_call: TRBV6-4; cdr3_aa: ASSPGQSGTGELF
j_call: TRBJ2-1; v_call: TRBV10-1; cdr3_aa: ASSESGLPNEQF
j_call: TRBJ1-4; v_call: TRBV4-1; cdr3_aa: ASSRGQWGEKLF
j_call: TRBJ2-3; v_call: TRBV2; cdr3_aa: ASGLAGEKTDTQY
j_call: TRBJ2-7; v_call: TRBV5-1; cdr3_aa: ASSLGTAGLEQY
j_call: TRBJ2-1; v_call: TRBV4-1; cdr3_aa: ASSPILPSYNEQF
j_call: TRBJ1-5; v_call: TRBV7-7; cdr3_aa: ASSLMCCRWALGSQPQH
j_call: TRBJ2-7; v_call: TRBV28; cdr3_aa: ASSSGGVHEQY
j_call: TRBJ1-1; v_call: TRBV4-2; cdr3_aa: ASSQEQGEAF
j_call: TRBJ2-3; v_call: TRBV7-9; cdr3_aa: ASSPSLRREAISTDTQY
j_call: TRBJ1-2; v_call: TRBV30; cdr3_aa: AWSVSYGYT
j_call: TRBJ2-5; v_call: TRBV10-3; cdr3_aa: ATRTGRDQETQY
j_call: TRBJ1-5; v_call: TRBV28; cdr3_aa: ASSPGTGDNQPQH
j_call: TRBJ2-7; v_call: TRBV28; cdr3_aa: ASSLPPISYEQY
j_call: TRBJ2-3; v_call: TRBV5-5; cdr3_aa: ASSYRDLTDTQY
j_call: TRBJ1-4; v_call: TRBV25-1; cdr3_aa: ASSAPGSLSNEKLF
j_call: TRBJ1-4; v_call: TRBV28; cdr3_aa: ASSITGGNEKLF
j_call: TRBJ2-1; v_call: TRBV28; cdr3_aa: ASRGQAAGEQF
j_call: TRBJ2-3; v_call: TRBV28; cdr3_aa: AIGGRRSSTDTQY
j_call: TRBJ2-7; v_call: TRBV11-3; cdr3_aa: ASSLVRGGEQY
j_call: TRBJ2-2; v_call: TRBV5-1; cdr3_aa: ASSLGTGGTGELF
j_call: TRBJ2-7; v_call: TRBV2; cdr3_aa: ASSYTYEQY
j_call: TRBJ1-1; v_call: TRBV6-5; cdr3_aa: ASSYLTGAEAF
j_call: TRBJ2-5; v_call: TRBV30; cdr3_aa: AWSFGELETQY
j_call: TRBJ2-7; v_call: TRBV6-1; cdr3_aa: ASNLDPSSYEQY
j_call: TRBJ2-7; v_call: TRBV28; cdr3_aa: ASSSIGTGPYEQY
j_call: TRBJ2-7; v_call: TRBV30; cdr3_aa: AAGQALAYEQY
j_call: TRBJ1-1; v_call: TRBV5-1; cdr3_aa: ASSLTTGANTEAF
j_call: TRBJ1-1; v_call: TRBV7-8; cdr3_aa: ASSQNRGRNTEAF
j_call: TRBJ1-2; v_call: TRBV28; cdr3_aa: ASSSPGRGGYT
j_call: TRBJ2-2; v_call: TRBV2; cdr3_aa: ASRTTGTARGTGELF
j_call: TRBJ2-1; v_call: TRBV19; cdr3_aa: ASSIGLLANEQF
j_call: TRBJ2-7; v_call: TRBV29-1; cdr3_aa: SVEGLANSYEQY
j_call: TRBJ1-3; v_call: TRBV18; cdr3_aa: ASSPTGTGGYGNTIY
j_call: TRBJ2-1; v_call: TRBV18; cdr3_aa: ASSPGLAGDNEQF